This TCR beta chain was captured by sequencing in a study of shared clonotypes between healthy human individuals. In the study overall: Researchers assigned three CD4 naive, three CD4 memory, two CD8 naive and one CD8 memory plate to each donor. Study-wide results and caveats: Rarefaction analysis demonstrated incomplete sorted-subset sequencing notwithstanding large depth.

TCRdb's copy holds only in-frame clones and misses some; the assay was immunoSEQ multiplex PCR. Of approximately 110,000 clones listed, approximately 65% are singletons. Trimming pared 5 bases from V and 1 base from J, leaving 8 bases between. Germline V CDR1 and CDR2: MNHEY, SVGAGI. The CDR3 is made up of 13 amino acids. This clone came up many times. The antigen is undetermined. This rearrangement joins TRBV6-5 to TRBJ2-5, with D perhaps TRBD1 (6 bases). This TCR was recovered from a woman aged 25 to 39 in good health. Sequences were obtained from memory CD8+ T cells sorted from blood. Regarding subset: CD45RO+ cells pooled with CCR7-negative TemRA cells. CDR3 sequence (DNA): TGTGCCAGCAGTAGACAGGCCCAAGAGACCCAGTACTTC. Residues: CASSRQAQETQYF.